The clone carrying this T cell receptor beta chain has a handful of counts. Its antigen is unidentified. The length of the CDR3 is 13 residues. Germline V lookup: CDR1 SGHTS, CDR2 YDEGEE. V gave up 4 bases and J gave up 2 bases, with 9 bases separating them. The data originate from a study of a mutant IDH1 vaccine in newly diagnosed glioma. Time point: week 23, last vaccination. A 20-mer mutant IDH1 peptide at 300 ug was injected subcutaneously with topical imiquimod. Only in-frame clones appear in the TCRdb table, and some are missing; sequencing was by immunoSEQ multiplex PCR. The sample lists roughly 60,000 clones; approximately 81% were seen once.

The input for sequencing was PBMCs, taken from a glioma patient whose treatment included an IDH1 peptide vaccine. This chain connects TRBV5-8 to TRBJ1-1; D gene ambiguous. This sequence was found in a man aged 25-45 years with glioma. Here the CDR3 DNA reads TGTGCCAGCAGCCCGCAGGTTAACACTGAAGCTTTCTTT. Its translation: CASSPQVNTEAFF.